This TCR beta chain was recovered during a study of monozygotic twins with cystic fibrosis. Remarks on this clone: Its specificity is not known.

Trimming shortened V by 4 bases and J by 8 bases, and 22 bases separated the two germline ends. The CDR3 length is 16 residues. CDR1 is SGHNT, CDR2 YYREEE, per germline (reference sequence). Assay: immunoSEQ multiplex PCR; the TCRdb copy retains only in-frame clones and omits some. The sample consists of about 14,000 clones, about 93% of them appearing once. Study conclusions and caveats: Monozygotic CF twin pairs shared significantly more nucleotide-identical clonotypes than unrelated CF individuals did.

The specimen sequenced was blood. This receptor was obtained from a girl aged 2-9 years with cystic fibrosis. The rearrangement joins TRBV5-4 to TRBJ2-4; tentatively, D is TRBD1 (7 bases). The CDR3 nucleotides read TGTGCCAGCAGCCCGACTCCGACAGGGAGGTTATACATTCAGTACTTC. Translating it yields CASSPTPTGRLYIQYF.